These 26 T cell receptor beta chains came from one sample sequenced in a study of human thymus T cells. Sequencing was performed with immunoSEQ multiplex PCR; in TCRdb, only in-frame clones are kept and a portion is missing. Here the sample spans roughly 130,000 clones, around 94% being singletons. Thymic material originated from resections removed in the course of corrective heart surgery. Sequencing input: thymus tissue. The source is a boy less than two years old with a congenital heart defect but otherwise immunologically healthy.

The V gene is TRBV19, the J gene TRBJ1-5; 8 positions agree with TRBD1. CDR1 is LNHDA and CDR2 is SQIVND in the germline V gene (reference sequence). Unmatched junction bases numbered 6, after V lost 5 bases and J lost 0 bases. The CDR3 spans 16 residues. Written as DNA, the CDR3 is TGTGCCAGTAGTCCACCTGACAGGGGTAGCAATCAGCCCCAGCATTTT. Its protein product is CASSPPDRGSNQPQHF.

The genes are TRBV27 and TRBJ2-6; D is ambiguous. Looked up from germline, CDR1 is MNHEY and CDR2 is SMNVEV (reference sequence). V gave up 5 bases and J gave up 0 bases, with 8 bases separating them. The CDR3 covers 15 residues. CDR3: CASSPKDSGANVLTF. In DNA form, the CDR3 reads TGTGCCAGCAGTCCAAAAGACTCTGGGGCCAACGTCCTGACTTTC.

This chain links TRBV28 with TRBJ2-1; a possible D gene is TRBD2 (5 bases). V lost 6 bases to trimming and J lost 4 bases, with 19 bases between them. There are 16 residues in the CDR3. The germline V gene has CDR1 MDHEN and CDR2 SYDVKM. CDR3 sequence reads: CASSFPGESGYNEQFF. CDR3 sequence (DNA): TGTGCCAGCAGCTTTCCCGGGGAGTCTGGTTACAATGAGCAGTTCTTC.

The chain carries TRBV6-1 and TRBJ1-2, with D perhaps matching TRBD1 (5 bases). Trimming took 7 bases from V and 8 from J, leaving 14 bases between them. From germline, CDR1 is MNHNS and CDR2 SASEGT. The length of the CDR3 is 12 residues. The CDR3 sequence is CASTPGGGGYTF. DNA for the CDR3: TGTGCCAGCACCCCGGGGGGTGGGGGCTACACCTTC.

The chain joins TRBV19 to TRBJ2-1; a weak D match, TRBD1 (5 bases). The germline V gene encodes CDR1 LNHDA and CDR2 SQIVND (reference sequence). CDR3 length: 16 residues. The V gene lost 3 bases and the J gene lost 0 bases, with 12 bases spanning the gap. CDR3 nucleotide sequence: TGTGCCAGTAGTATTATACAGGTTAGCTCCTACAATGAGCAGTTCTTC. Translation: CASSIIQVSSYNEQFF.

CDR3 residues: CARGQGHGNTIYF. The CDR3 region has the DNA TGTGCCAGGGGACAGGGCCATGGAAACACCATATATTTT. The chain recombines TRBV6-8 with TRBJ1-3, with 9 bases identical to TRBD1. The length of the CDR3 is 13 residues. Germline values: CDR1 MNHGY, CDR2 SAAAGT. V shed 9 bases and J 3 bases; nucleotides not matched to a gene: 3.

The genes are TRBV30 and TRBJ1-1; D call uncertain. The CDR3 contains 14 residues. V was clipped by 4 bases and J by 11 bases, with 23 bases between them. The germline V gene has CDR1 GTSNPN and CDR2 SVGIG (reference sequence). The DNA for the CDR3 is TGTGCCTGGACCAACGGGGTACGTCGTCGGAGGGCTTTCTTT. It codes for CAWTNGVRRRRAFF.

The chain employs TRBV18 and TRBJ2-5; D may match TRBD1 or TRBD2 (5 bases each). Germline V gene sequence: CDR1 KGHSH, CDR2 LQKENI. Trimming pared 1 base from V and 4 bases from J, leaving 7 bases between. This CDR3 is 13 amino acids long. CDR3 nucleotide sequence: TGTGCCAGCTCACCACGGGGGACAGAGACCCAGTACTTC. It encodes CASSPRGTETQYF.

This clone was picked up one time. The CDR3 sequence is CVTSRKLFF. The CDR3 coding sequence is TGTGTCACGTCCCGGAAACTGTTCTTC. The rearrangement uses TRBV28 and TRBJ2-1; D gene ambiguous. The germline gives CDR1 MDHEN, CDR2 SYDVKM. The CDR3 length is 9 residues.

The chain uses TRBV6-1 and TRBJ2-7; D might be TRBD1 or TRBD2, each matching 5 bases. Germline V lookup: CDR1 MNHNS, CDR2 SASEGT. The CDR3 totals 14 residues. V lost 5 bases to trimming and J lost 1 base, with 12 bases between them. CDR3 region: CASSRRDVSYEQYF. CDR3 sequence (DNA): TGTGCCAGCAGTAGAAGGGACGTATCCTACGAGCAGTACTTC.

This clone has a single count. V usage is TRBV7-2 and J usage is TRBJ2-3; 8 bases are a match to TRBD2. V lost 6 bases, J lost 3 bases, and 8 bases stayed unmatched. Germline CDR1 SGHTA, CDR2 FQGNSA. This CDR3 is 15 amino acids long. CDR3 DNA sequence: TGTGCCAGCAGACTGGGACTAGTGGAGACAGATACGCAGTATTTT. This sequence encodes CASRLGLVETDTQYF.

The CDR3 reads CASSPFNVEETQYF. The CDR3 bases are TGTGCCAGCAGCCCTTTTAATGTAGAAGAGACCCAGTACTTC. The chain combines TRBV7-9 with TRBJ2-5; no clear D gene. The CDR3 is 14 amino acids. V lost 5 bases and J lost 3, with 13 bases in between. The germline CDR1 and CDR2 sequences are SEHNR and FQNEAQ (reference sequence).

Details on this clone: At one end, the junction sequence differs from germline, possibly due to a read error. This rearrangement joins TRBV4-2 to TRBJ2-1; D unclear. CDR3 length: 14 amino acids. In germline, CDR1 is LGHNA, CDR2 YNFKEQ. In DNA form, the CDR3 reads TGTGCCAGCAGCCAAGATCGGGCCGGGCGCCCTAGGCTCTTC. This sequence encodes CASSQDRAGRPRLF.

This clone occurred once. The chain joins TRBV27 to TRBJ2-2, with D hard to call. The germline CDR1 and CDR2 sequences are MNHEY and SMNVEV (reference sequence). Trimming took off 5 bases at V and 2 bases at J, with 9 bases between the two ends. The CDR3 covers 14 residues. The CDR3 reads CASSLRTNTGELFF. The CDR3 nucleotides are TGTGCCAGCAGTCTCCGTACAAACACCGGGGAGCTGTTTTTT.

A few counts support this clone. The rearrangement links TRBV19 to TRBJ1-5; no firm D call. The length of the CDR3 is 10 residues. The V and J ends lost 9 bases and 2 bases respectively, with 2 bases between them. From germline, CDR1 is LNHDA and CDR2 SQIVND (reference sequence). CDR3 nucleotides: TGTGCCAGGGGCAATCAGCCCCAGCATTTT. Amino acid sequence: CARGNQPQHF.

This CDR3 reads CAISGFRGGPYEQYF. CDR3 sequence (DNA): TGTGCCATCAGCGGATTTCGGGGGGGGCCCTACGAGCAGTACTTC. The genes are TRBV10-3 and TRBJ2-7; 8 bases are a match to TRBD2. The CDR3 contains 15 residues. V dropped 6 bases and J dropped 2; count of bases not matched to a gene: 9. CDR1 and CDR2 from the germline V gene are ENHRY and SYGVKD.

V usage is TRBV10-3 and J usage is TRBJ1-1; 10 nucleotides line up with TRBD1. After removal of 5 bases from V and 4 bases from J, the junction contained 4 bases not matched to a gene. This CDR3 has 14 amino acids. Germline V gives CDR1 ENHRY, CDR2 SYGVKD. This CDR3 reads CAISIRDRGTEAFF. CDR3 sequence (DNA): TGTGCCATCAGTATCCGGGACAGGGGCACTGAAGCTTTCTTT.

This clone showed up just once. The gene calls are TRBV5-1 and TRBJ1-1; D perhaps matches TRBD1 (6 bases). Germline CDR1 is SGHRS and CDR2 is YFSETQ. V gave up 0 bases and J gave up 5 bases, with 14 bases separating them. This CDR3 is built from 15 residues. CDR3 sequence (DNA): TGCGCCAGCAGCTTGGTAAGGGGGGTTCAGACTGAAGCTTTCTTT. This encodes CASSLVRGVQTEAFF.

The CDR3 protein is CASSQELPAVNTEAFF. CDR3 DNA sequence: TGCGCCAGCAGCCAAGAACTTCCCGCCGTGAACACTGAAGCTTTCTTT. The chain recombines TRBV4-3 with TRBJ1-1; no definite D call. Trimming shortened V by 0 bases and J by 0 bases, and 11 bases separated the two germline ends. Germline V gene data show CDR1 as LGHNA and CDR2 as YSLEER. This CDR3 spans 16 amino acids.

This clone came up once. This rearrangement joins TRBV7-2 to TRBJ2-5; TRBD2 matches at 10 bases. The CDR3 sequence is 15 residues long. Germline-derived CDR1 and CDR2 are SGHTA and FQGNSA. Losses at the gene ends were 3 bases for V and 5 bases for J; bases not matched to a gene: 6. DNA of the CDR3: TGTGCCAGCAGCTTCTTAAGCGGGGGGGCGGAGACCCAGTACTTC. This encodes CASSFLSGGAETQYF.

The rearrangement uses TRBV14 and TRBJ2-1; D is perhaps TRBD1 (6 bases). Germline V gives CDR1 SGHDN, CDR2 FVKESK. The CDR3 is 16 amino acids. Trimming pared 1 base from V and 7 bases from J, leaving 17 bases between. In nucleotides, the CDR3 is TGTGCCAGCAGCCAAGGTGGGGTAGGAACAGGGAATGAGCAGTTCTTC. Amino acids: CASSQGGVGTGNEQFF.

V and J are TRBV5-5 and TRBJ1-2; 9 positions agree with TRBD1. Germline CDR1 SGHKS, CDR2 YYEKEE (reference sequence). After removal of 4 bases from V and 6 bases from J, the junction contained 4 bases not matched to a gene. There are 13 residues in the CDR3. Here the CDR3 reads CASSETGGHGYTF. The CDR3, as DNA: TGTGCCAGCAGCGAGACAGGGGGACATGGCTACACCTTC.

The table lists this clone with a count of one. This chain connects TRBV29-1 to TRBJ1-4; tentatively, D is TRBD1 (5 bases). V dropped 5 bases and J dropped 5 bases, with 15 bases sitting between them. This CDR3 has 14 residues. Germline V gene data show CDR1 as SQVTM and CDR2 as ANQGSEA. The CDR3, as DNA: TGCAGCGTTCAGGACAAAAGGCAAAATGAAAAACTGTTTTTT. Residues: CSVQDKRQNEKLFF.

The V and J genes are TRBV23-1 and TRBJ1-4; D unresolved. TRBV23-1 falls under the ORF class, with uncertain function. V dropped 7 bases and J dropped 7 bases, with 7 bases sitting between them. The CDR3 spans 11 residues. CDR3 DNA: TGCGCCAGCAATCCCGGTGAAAAACTGTTTTTT. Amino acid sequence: CASNPGEKLFF.

The CDR3: CASSLVLGTGNEQFF. CDR3 in DNA: TGCGCCAGCAGCTTGGTACTGGGTACGGGCAATGAGCAGTTCTTC. The genes are TRBV5-1 and TRBJ2-1; D unclear. The germline CDR1 and CDR2 sequences are SGHRS and YFSETQ. Trimming shortened V by 0 bases and J by 6 bases, and 13 bases separated the two germline ends. The CDR3 totals 15 residues.

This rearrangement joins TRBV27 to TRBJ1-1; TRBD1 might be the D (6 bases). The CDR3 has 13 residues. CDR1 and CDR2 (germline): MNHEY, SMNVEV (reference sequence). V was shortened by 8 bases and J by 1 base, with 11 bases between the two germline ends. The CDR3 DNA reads TGTGCCAGCCCCTGGGGGGCGAACACTGAAGCTTTCTTT. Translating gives CASPWGANTEAFF.